A single sample gave rise to the 32 T cell receptor beta chains below, sequenced in a study of response to subunit inactivated influenza vaccine. TCRdb ran MiXCR on the RT-PCR reads and lists one entry per CDR3 protein. The sample consists of almost 600,000 distinct CDR3 sequences, 12% to 15% of them appearing once. Sample: PBMCs from blood, taken 12 days after vaccination. All receptors derive from a man aged 50-60 years who received an inactivated influenza vaccine.

The genes are TRBV14 and TRBJ2-1; no clear D. There are 15 residues in the CDR3. V lost 4 bases and J 4 bases, leaving 14 bases between the germline ends. CDR1 is SGHDN and CDR2 is FVKESK in the germline V gene. The CDR3 loop reads CASSRALHGYNEQFF. Written as DNA, the CDR3 is TGTGCCAGCAGCCGCGCCCTCCACGGGTACAATGAGCAGTTCTTC.

The rearrangement links TRBV5-8 to TRBJ2-7; D may be TRBD2 (6 bases). CDR1 and CDR2 (germline): SGHTS, YDEGEE. V was cut by 4 bases and J by 8 bases, with 16 bases left in between. This CDR3 is 13 amino acids long. The CDR3 region is CASSGRMSSKQYF. In DNA, the CDR3 is TGTGCCAGCAGCGGGAGGATGAGCTCCAAGCAGTACTTC.

The rearrangement uses TRBV29-1 and TRBJ2-7; D gene ambiguous. Germline-derived CDR1 and CDR2 are SQVTM and ANQGSEA. CDR3 length equals 11 residues. Deletions cut 6 bases from V and 2 bases from J, with 8 bases between. CDR3 nucleotides: TGCAGCGTAAGTGCGACCTACGAGCAGTACTTC. It translates to CSVSATYEQYF.

The V gene is TRBV7-2, the J gene TRBJ2-7; 8 positions agree with TRBD2. Trimming removed 1 base from V and 5 bases from J; junction bases left unmatched: 7. In germline, CDR1 is SGHTA, CDR2 FQGNSA. This CDR3 is 15 amino acids long. For the CDR3, the DNA is TGTGCCAGCAGCTTAGTAGGACTAGCTTCCCACGAGCAGTACTTC. It is translated as CASSLVGLASHEQYF.

Ten or more counts support this clonotype. The rearrangement joins TRBV5-1 to TRBJ2-7; a possible D gene is TRBD2 (6 bases). This CDR3 has 16 amino acids. The germline V gene has CDR1 SGHRS and CDR2 YFSETQ. V was trimmed by 4 bases and J by 5 bases, leaving 22 bases between them. The CDR3 region is CASSPGLRDSLHEQYF. The DNA for the CDR3 is TGCGCCAGCAGCCCGGGACTCCGGGACTCCCTCCACGAGCAGTACTTC.

This clonotype was picked up a small number of times. The V and J genes are TRBV5-1 and TRBJ2-5, with 14 positions matching TRBD2. With 3 bases clipped from V and 4 bases from J, the junction kept 11 bases outside the gene matches. Germline V gives CDR1 SGHRS, CDR2 YFSETQ. The CDR3 has 18 residues. The DNA of the CDR3 is TGCGCCAGCAGCTCCCCGGGGGGACTAGCGGGAGATGGAGAGACCCAGTACTTC. Its protein is CASSSPGGLAGDGETQYF.

A few counts support this clonotype. The CDR3, as DNA: TGTGCCAGCAGTTTTCTAGCGGGAATCTCCTACGAGCAGTACTTC. It is translated as CASSFLAGISYEQYF. The chain employs TRBV7-2 and TRBJ2-7, with 9 bases fitting TRBD2. V gave up 6 bases and J gave up 0 bases; unmatched junction bases: 6. The CDR3 consists of 15 residues. The germline CDR1 and CDR2 sequences are SGHTA and FQGNSA.

The chain uses TRBV29-1 and TRBJ1-5; TRBD1 agrees at 7 bases. This CDR3 is 13 amino acids long. Per germline, CDR1 SQVTM and CDR2 ANQGSEA. J was trimmed by 8 bases and V by 4 bases; bases with no gene match: 8. CDR3 nucleotide sequence: TGCAGCGTTGCCGACAGGGTGAGGGAGCCCCAGCATTTT. Protein: CSVADRVREPQHF.

The CDR3 loop is CAISLQTDTQYF. The CDR3 DNA sequence: TGTGCCATCAGTCTCCAGACAGATACGCAGTATTTT. The chain uses TRBV10-3 and TRBJ2-3; no clear D. Trimming took 5 bases from V and 3 from J, leaving 6 bases between them. The CDR3 contains 12 residues. CDR1 and CDR2 (germline): ENHRY, SYGVKD.

V and J are TRBV6-1 and TRBJ2-5; D unclear. The V gene lost 7 bases and the J gene lost 1 base, with 10 bases spanning the gap. CDR1 MNHNS and CDR2 SASEGT come from the germline V gene. The CDR3 runs to 13 residues. The CDR3 loop reads CASTLGLQETQYF. The CDR3 nucleotides are TGTGCCAGCACCCTAGGGCTCCAAGAGACCCAGTACTTC.

This clonotype was picked up many times. V usage is TRBV28 and J usage is TRBJ2-7, with D maybe TRBD1 (6 bases). Germline V lookup: CDR1 MDHEN, CDR2 SYDVKM. V lost 8 bases and J lost 6, with 20 bases in between. The CDR3 is 14 residues long. The CDR3 DNA is TGTGCCAGCGGTGGGGGCAGCTTAGTACGCGAGCAGTACTTC. Translated, it gives CASGGGSLVREQYF.

This clonotype was recorded a few times. The rearrangement joins TRBV5-1 to TRBJ2-2; the D is unclear. This CDR3 is 15 amino acids long. V was clipped by 4 bases and J by 1 base, with 11 bases between them. Germline-derived CDR1 and CDR2 are SGHRS and YFSETQ. CDR3 DNA sequence: TGCGCCAGCAGCACCTCGACCGAGAACACCGGGGAGCTGTTTTTT. It specifies CASSTSTENTGELFF.

This clonotype has a handful of counts. The chain recombines TRBV7-8 with TRBJ1-5; D is undetermined. There are 13 residues in the CDR3. V shed 1 base and J shed 5 bases, with 6 bases lying between them. The V gene's germline CDR1 is SGHVS and CDR2 FQNEAQ. CDR3 sequence (DNA): TGTGCCAGCAGCTTAGGCCAACATCAGCCCCAGCATTTT. Translation: CASSLGQHQPQHF.

This clonotype was picked up a small number of times. The V and J genes are TRBV12-3 or TRBV12-4 and TRBJ2-7; 7 bases line up with TRBD1. Trimming cost V 10 bases and J 3 bases; bases outside gene matches: 6. The CDR3 loop spans 12 amino acids. The chain's CDR3 is CAIRDSNYEQYF. CDR3 bases: TGTGCCATTCGGGACAGCAACTACGAGCAGTACTTC.

The sample holds many counts of this clonotype. The chain has TRBV28 and TRBJ2-5; 15 nucleotides align to TRBD2. This CDR3 has 15 residues. V gave up 4 bases and J gave up 9 bases; unmatched junction bases: 6. Germline V gives CDR1 MDHEN, CDR2 SYDVKM. The CDR3 region has the DNA TGTGCCAGCAGTTCCGGGACTAGCGGGAGGAAGCCCCAGTACTTC. Protein: CASSSGTSGRKPQYF. The entire variable domain, with the rest obtained from reference TRBV28 and TRBJ2-5, is as follows: DVKVTQSSRYLVKRTGEKVFLECVQDMDHENMFWYRQDPGLGLRLIYFSYDVKMKEKGDIPEGYSVSREKKERFSLILESASTNQTSMYLCASSSGTSGRKPQYFGPGTRLLVL.

This clonotype was picked up a small number of times. The chain couples TRBV20-1 to TRBJ2-3; D is uncertain. This CDR3 spans 12 amino acids. Between the trimmed V and J ends, which lost 0 bases and 4 bases, there was a span of 5 bases. The germline V gene encodes CDR1 DFQATT and CDR2 SNEGSKA (reference sequence). The CDR3 DNA follows: TGCAGTGCTAGAGAAGAGTCAGATACGCAGTATTTT. Its protein product is CSAREESDTQYF.

This clonotype came up a few times. The chain employs TRBV6-2 or TRBV6-3 and TRBJ2-3; 7 bases agree with TRBD2. The junction had 9 bases not matched to a gene; V was cut back by 6 bases and J by 3 bases. Germline V lookup: CDR1 MNHEY, CDR2 SVGEGT. The length of the CDR3 is 15 residues. The CDR3 DNA is TGTGCCAGCAGCCAAGCGGGAACGGGGACAGATACGCAGTATTTT. It encodes CASSQAGTGTDTQYF.

The chain combines TRBV6-2 or TRBV6-3 with TRBJ1-1, with a weak D call TRBD1 (5 bases). This CDR3 comprises 13 residues. Germline V gives CDR1 MNHEY, CDR2 SVGEGT. Trimming took 2 bases from V and 5 from J, leaving 9 bases between them. The CDR3: CASSYNGGTEAFF. The CDR3 nucleotides are TGTGCCAGCAGTTACAACGGGGGGACTGAAGCTTTCTTT.

This clonotype was seen more than once but under ten times. V and J are TRBV4-2 and TRBJ2-7; 7 positions match TRBD1. CDR1 and CDR2 from the germline V gene are LGHNA and YNFKEQ. This CDR3 contains 13 residues. Trimming at V came to 3 bases and at J to 2 bases, leaving 1 base not matched to a gene. The CDR3 nucleotides are TGTGCCAGCAGCCATGGGACAGCCTACGAGCAGTACTTC. Amino acids: CASSHGTAYEQYF.

This clonotype has a handful of counts. V usage is TRBV7-2 and J usage is TRBJ2-7; a possible D gene is TRBD2 (6 bases). The germline V and J ends were trimmed by 1 base and 5 bases, with 15 bases remaining between them. The CDR3 consists of 15 residues. Germline V gene lookup returns CDR1 SGHTA and CDR2 FQGNSA. The CDR3 is CASSLVGRDWDEQYF. DNA of the CDR3: TGTGCCAGCAGCTTAGTCGGCCGGGACTGGGACGAGCAGTACTTC.

The rearrangement uses TRBV7-8 and TRBJ2-7; 8 bases align to TRBD1. CDR1 is SGHVS and CDR2 is FQNEAQ in the germline V gene. The ends lost 0 bases at V and 6 bases at J; junction bases unmatched: 7. The CDR3 covers 15 residues. This chain's CDR3 is CASSLARQGTVEQYF. CDR3 in DNA: TGTGCCAGCAGCTTAGCACGACAGGGGACGGTCGAGCAGTACTTC.

The chain carries TRBV5-1 and TRBJ2-1, with 12 bases that match TRBD2. Germline loops: CDR1 SGHRS, CDR2 YFSETQ. V lost 1 base and J lost 4; bases outside the gene matches: 3. CDR3 size: 16 residues. The CDR3 DNA is TGCGCCAGCAGCTTGCCTGGACTAGCGGGGTACAATGAGCAGTTCTTC. This sequence encodes CASSLPGLAGYNEQFF.

The V call is TRBV20-1, the J call TRBJ2-2; no definite D call. CDR1 is DFQATT, CDR2 SNEGSKA, per germline (reference sequence). The ends were cut back, 5 bases at V and 0 bases at J, with 13 bases in the middle. The CDR3 spans 15 residues. CDR3 coding DNA: TGCAGTGCTCTTGGACGGCCCACGAACACCGGGGAGCTGTTTTTT. Residues: CSALGRPTNTGELFF.

The J gene is TRBJ1-1, the V gene TRBV20-1, with a possible D match to TRBD1 (5 bases). The CDR3 is 13 residues long. V gave up 1 base and J gave up 3 bases, with 9 bases separating them. The germline CDR1 and CDR2 sequences are DFQATT and SNEGSKA (reference sequence). The CDR3 DNA sequence: TGCAGTGCTAGAGCGGGGGGAGACACTGAAGCTTTCTTT. Residues: CSARAGGDTEAFF.

This clonotype was counted at least ten times. This rearrangement joins TRBV4-2 to TRBJ2-1, with 9 nucleotides matching TRBD2. V lost 0 bases and J lost 4; bases outside the gene matches: 4. This CDR3 region has 16 residues. CDR1 is LGHNA and CDR2 is YNFKEQ in the germline V gene. The CDR3 reads CASSQEDAGGYNEQFF. The CDR3 nucleotides are TGTGCCAGCAGCCAAGAAGATGCGGGAGGGTACAATGAGCAGTTCTTC.

The sample holds a few counts of this clonotype. The chain couples TRBV4-2 to TRBJ2-3, with 8 bases lining up with TRBD2. V was clipped by 1 base and J by 2 bases; unmatched bases: 5. The germline V gene encodes CDR1 LGHNA and CDR2 YNFKEQ. The length of the CDR3 is 16 residues. CDR3 DNA sequence: TGTGCCAGCAGCCAAGTACTAGCGGTAAACACAGATACGCAGTATTTT. Amino acids: CASSQVLAVNTDTQYF.

This clonotype was detected a few times. This chain joins TRBV7-9 and TRBJ2-3, with 8 bases fitting TRBD2. The trim removed 1 base at V and 4 bases at J, leaving 7 bases unmatched. The CDR3 consists of 16 residues. Germline loops: CDR1 SEHNR, CDR2 FQNEAQ (reference sequence). The CDR3 region is CASSLVDSGVADTQYF. The CDR3 nucleotides are TGTGCCAGCAGCTTAGTAGATAGCGGGGTAGCAGATACGCAGTATTTT.

The V gene is TRBV19, the J gene TRBJ1-1; 7 nucleotides align to TRBD1. The CDR3 length is 16 residues. Germline trimming cut 5 bases from V and 1 base from J; bases unmatched to any gene: 10. Germline V gives CDR1 LNHDA, CDR2 SQIVND (reference sequence). The CDR3 sequence is CASSVGGQLTNTEAFF. The CDR3 bases are TGTGCCAGTAGTGTAGGGGGCCAATTGACGAACACTGAAGCTTTCTTT.

This clonotype was seen a few times. The chain is built from TRBV28 and TRBJ2-7; 9 nucleotides match TRBD1. V lost 6 bases and J lost 3; bases outside the gene matches: 6. The CDR3 spans 14 residues. In germline, CDR1 is MDHEN, CDR2 SYDVKM. DNA for the CDR3: TGTGCCAGCAGGGGGACAGGGAGGTTCTACGAGCAGTACTTC. Its protein product is CASRGTGRFYEQYF.

The table lists this clonotype with a few counts. V gene TRBV10-3 combines with J gene TRBJ1-1; D not resolved. This CDR3 has 15 amino acids. V lost 2 bases and J 1 base, leaving 11 bases between the germline ends. Germline V gene lookup returns CDR1 ENHRY and CDR2 SYGVKD. CDR3 DNA: TGTGCCATCAGTGAGAGGGCGGTGAAGAACACTGAAGCTTTCTTT. The encoded protein is CAISERAVKNTEAFF.

The rearrangement uses TRBV6-2 or TRBV6-3 and TRBJ2-7, with TRBD1 matching over 7 bases. After removal of 2 bases from V and 4 bases from J, the junction contained 8 bases not matched to a gene. Germline CDR1 is MNHEY and CDR2 is SVGEGT. This CDR3 is built from 15 residues. CDR3 sequence: CASSYLRDRTYEQYF. In nucleotides, the CDR3 is TGTGCCAGCAGTTACCTCCGGGACAGAACTTACGAGCAGTACTTC.

The V gene is TRBV19, the J gene TRBJ2-2; no clear D gene. Trimming took off 7 bases at V and 7 bases at J, with 10 bases between the two ends. The CDR3 has 12 residues. The V gene's germline CDR1 is LNHDA and CDR2 SQIVND (reference sequence). The CDR3, as DNA: TGTGCCAGTACCCAGACGAACGGGGAGCTGTTTTTT. This gives the protein CASTQTNGELFF.